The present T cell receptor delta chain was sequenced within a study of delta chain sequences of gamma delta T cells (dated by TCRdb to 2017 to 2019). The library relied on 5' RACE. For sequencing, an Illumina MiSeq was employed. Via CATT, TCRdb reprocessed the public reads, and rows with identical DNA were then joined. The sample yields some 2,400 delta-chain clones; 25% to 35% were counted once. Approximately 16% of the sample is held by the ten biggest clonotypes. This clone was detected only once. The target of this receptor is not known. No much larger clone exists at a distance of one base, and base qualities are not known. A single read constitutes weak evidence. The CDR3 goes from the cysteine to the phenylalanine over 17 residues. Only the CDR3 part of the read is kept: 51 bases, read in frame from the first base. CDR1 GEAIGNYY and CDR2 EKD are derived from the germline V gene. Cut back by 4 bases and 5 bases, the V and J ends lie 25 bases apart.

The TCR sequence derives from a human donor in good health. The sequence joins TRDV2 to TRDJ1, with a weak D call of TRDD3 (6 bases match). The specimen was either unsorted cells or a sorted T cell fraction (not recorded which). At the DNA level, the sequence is TGTGCCTGTGAAGAGACCTCTTGGGGATTCCAGGGGGATAAACTCATCTTT. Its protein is CACEETSWGFQGDKLIF.